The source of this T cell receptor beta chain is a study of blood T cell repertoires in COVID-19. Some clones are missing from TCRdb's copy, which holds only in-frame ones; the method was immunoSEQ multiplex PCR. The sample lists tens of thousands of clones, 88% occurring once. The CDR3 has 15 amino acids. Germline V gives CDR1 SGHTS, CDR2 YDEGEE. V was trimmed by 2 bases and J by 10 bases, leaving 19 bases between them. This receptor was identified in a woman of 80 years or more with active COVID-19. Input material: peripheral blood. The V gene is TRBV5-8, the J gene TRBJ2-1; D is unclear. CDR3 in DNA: TGTGCCAGCAGCTTTGGGCTATATCTCGCCGAGGAGCAGTTCTTC. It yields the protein CASSFGLYLAEEQFF.